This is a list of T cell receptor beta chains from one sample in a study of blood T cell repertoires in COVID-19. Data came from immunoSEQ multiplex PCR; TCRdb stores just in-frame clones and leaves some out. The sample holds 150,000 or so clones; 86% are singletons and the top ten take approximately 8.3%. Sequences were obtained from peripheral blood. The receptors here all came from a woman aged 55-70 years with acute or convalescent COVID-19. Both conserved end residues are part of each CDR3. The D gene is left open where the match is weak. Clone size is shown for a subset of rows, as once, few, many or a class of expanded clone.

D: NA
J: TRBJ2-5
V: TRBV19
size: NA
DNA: TGTGCCAGTAGTATGTCAGGGTCCAATAGAGTCGAGACCCAGTACTTC
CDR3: CASSMSGSNRVETQYF

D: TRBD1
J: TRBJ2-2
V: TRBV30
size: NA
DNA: TGTGCCTTGGGCAGGGGGCCTAGCGGGGAGCTGTTTTTT
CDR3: CALGRGPSGELFF

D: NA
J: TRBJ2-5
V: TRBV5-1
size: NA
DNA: TGCGCCAGCCCAGGCCTTAACGGGCGACCCTTAGGCGGGGCTGAACACCGGCAAGAGACCCAGTACTTC
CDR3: CASPGLNGRPLGGAEHRQETQYF

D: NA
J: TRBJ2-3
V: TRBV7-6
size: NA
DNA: TGTGCCAGCAGCTTGGTGGGGGCTACAGATACGCAGTATTTT
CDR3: CASSLVGATDTQYF

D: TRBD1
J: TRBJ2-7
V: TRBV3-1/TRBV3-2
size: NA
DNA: TGTGCCAGCAGTTTTCGACAGGGGGCGAACGAGCAGTACTTC
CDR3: CASSFRQGANEQYF

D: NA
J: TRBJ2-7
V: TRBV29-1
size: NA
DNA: TGCAGCGTTTCACTCTCCTACGAGCAGTACTTC
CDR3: CSVSLSYEQYF

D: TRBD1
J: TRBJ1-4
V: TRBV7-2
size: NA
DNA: TGTGCCAGCAGCCCCGGGACAGGCCATGAAAAACTGTTTTTT
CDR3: CASSPGTGHEKLFF

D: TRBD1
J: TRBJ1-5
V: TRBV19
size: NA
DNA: TGTGCCAGTAGTATAAAAGGGACAGGGGGATCGCGGCAGCCCCAGCATTTT
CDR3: CASSIKGTGGSRQPQHF

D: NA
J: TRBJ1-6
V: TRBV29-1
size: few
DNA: TGCAGCGTTGAATTGAGCAATAATTCACCCCTCCACTTT
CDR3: CSVELSNNSPLHF

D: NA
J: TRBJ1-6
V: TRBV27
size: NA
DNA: TGTGCCAGCAGAAGGGGGGGTGGGGGGTGGAGAAATTCACCCCTCCACTTT
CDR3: CASRRGGGGWRNSPLHF

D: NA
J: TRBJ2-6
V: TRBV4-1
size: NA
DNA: TGCGCCAGCAGCCAAGACCACAGGGCTGTCCTGACTTTC
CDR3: CASSQDHRAVLTF

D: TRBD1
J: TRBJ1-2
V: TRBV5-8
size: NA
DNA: TGTGCCAGCAGCAGGGACAGGGATTATGGCTACACCTTC
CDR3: CASSRDRDYGYTF

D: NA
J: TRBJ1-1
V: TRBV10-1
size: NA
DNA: TGCGCCAGCAGTGCAGACAACGTGAACACTGAAGCTTTCTTT
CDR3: CASSADNVNTEAFF

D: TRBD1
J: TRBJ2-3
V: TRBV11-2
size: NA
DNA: TGTGCCAGCAGCCTCGACAGGGGCTGGAGTTGGGATACGCAGTATTTT
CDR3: CASSLDRGWSWDTQYF

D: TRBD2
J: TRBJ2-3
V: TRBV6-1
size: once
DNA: TGTGCCAGCAGTGAAGAGCGGGGGGGGTTCACAGATACGCAGTATTTT
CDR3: CASSEERGGFTDTQYF

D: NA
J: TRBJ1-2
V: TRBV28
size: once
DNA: TGTGCCAGCAGTTTACCCCCTCTCTATGGCTACACCTTC
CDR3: CASSLPPLYGYTF

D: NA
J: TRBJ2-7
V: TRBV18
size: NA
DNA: TGTGCCAGCTCACGAGGGACATCCACGTACGAGCAGTACTTC
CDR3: CASSRGTSTYEQYF

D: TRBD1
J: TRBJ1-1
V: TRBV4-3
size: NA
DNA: TGCGCCAGCAGCCAAGATCAAGGGCTGGGACAGGCGAACACTGAAGCTTTCTTT
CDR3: CASSQDQGLGQANTEAFF

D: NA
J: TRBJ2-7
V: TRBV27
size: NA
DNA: TGTGCCAGCAGTCTCTCCGACTCGTACGAGCAGTACTTC
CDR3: CASSLSDSYEQYF

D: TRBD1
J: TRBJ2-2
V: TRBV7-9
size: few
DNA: TGTGCCAGCAGCCAAACCGGGACAGTGCGCACCGGGGAGCTGTTTTTT
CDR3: CASSQTGTVRTGELFF